The clone carrying this TCR beta chain was recorded many times. This specimen belongs to a study of T cells in Graves' hyperthyroidism and ophthalmopathy. CDR3 length: 20 residues. Germline V gene lookup returns CDR1 MDHEN and CDR2 SYDVKM. Trimming removed 5 bases from V and 3 bases from J; junction bases left unmatched: 20. Over 18 months, lack of ophthalmopathy progression marked Graves' hyperthyroidism as stable. Uncontrolled infection, other autoimmune disease, pregnancy or lactation excluded patients. Used for diagnoses were clinical symptoms, serum thyroxine and TRAb, thyroid ultrasound and orbital computed tomography. Using roughly 9.4 ml of fresh peripheral blood, PBMCs were prepared. Amplified TCR beta CDR3 regions came from RNA transcripts. The primer set for the first-round RT-PCR of the TCR CDR3 was HTBI. One entry per CDR3 protein results from TCRdb running MiXCR on the multiplex PCR reads. This sample has fewer than 900,000 distinct CDR3 sequences, with 16% found just once.

This sequence originates from a man younger than 35 with Graves' hyperthyroidism. The genes are TRBV28 and TRBJ2-3, with 10 bases fitting TRBD2. The sample consisted of blood. This chain's CDR3 is CASSGPSGRKSWVGTDTQYF. CDR3 coding DNA: TGTGCCAGCAGTGGTCCTAGCGGGAGAAAGAGTTGGGTGGGGACAGATACGCAGTATTTT.